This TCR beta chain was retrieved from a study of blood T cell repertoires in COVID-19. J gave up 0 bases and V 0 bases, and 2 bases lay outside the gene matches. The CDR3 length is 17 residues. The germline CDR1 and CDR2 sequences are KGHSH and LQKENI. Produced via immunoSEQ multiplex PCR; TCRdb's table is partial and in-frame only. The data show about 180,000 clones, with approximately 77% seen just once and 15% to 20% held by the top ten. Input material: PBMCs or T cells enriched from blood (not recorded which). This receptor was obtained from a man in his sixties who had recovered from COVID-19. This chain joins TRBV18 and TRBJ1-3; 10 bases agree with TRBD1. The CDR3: CASSPPGQGPSGNTIYF. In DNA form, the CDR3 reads TGTGCCAGCTCACCACCGGGACAGGGGCCCTCTGGAAACACCATATATTTT.